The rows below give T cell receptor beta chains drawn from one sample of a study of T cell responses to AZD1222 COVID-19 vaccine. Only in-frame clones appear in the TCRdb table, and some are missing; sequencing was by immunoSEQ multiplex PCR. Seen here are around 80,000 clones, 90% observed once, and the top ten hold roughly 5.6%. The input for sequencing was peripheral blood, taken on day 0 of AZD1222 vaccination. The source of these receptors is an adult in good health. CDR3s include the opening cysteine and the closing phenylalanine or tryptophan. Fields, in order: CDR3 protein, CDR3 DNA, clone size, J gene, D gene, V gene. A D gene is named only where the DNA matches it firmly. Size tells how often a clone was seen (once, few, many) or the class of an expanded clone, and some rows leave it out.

CASSFAGHNEQFF TGTGCCAGCAGTTTCGCCGGGCACAATGAGCAGTTCTTC . TRBJ2-1 . TRBV28
CASSAGLAGAQETQYF TGTGCTAGCAGCGCCGGACTAGCGGGGGCCCAAGAGACCCAGTACTTC . TRBJ2-5 TRBD2 TRBV7-7
CASSLGTGVNQPQHF TGTGCCAGCAGCTTAGGAACAGGGGTCAATCAGCCCCAGCATTTT . TRBJ1-5 TRBD1 TRBV7-9
CASSYQGAWEEKLFF TGCGCCAGCAGCTATCAGGGGGCGTGGGAAGAAAAACTGTTTTTT once TRBJ1-4 TRBD1 TRBV5-1
CASSPYQKNTGELFF TGTGCCAGCAGCCCCTACCAGAAGAACACCGGGGAGCTGTTTTTT . TRBJ2-2 . TRBV3-1/TRBV3-2
CASSPRNYDYTF TGTGCCAGCAGTCCAAGGAACTACGACTACACCTTC . TRBJ1-2 . TRBV6-2/TRBV6-3
CASSRDRWDYGYTF TGTGCCAGCAGCCGGGACAGGTGGGACTATGGCTACACCTTC . TRBJ1-2 TRBD1 TRBV6-2/TRBV6-3
CASTETRGQEAFF TGTGCCAGCACCGAAACCCGGGGACAAGAAGCTTTCTTT . TRBJ1-1 . TRBV6-5
CASSVQALNTEAFF TGTGCCAGCAGCGTACAAGCGTTGAACACTGAAGCTTTCTTT once TRBJ1-1 . TRBV9
CASNRAPSPLHF TGTGCCAGCAATCGGGCCCCTTCACCCCTCCACTTT . TRBJ1-6 . TRBV2
CASSSAGDNSPLHF TGCGCCAGCAGCTCAGCAGGGGATAATTCACCCCTCCACTTT . TRBJ1-6 . TRBV5-1
CASSLGYGRVSYEQYF TGTGCCAGCAGCTTGGGGTACGGGCGGGTCTCCTACGAGCAGTACTTC . TRBJ2-7 . TRBV5-8
CASSIDHAEAFF TGTGCCAGTAGTATAGATCACGCTGAAGCTTTCTTT . TRBJ1-1 . TRBV19
CASKGAGDNYGYTF TGTGCCAGCAAGGGGGCAGGGGATAACTATGGCTACACCTTC . TRBJ1-2 TRBD1 TRBV28
CASNEQGALSEKLFF TGTGCCAGCAATGAACAGGGGGCGCTTAGTGAAAAACTGTTTTTT . TRBJ1-4 TRBD1 TRBV28
CASSLGGLGTDTQYF TGTGCCAGCAGTTTGGGGGGGCTGGGCACAGATACGCAGTATTTT . TRBJ2-3 . TRBV28
CAISERAGTGSYEQYF TGTGCCATCAGTGAACGAGCCGGGACAGGGTCCTACGAGCAGTACTTC . TRBJ2-7 TRBD1 TRBV10-3
CASSLPGTDTQYF TGTGCCAGCAGCCTGCCGGGCACAGATACGCAGTATTTT . TRBJ2-3 . TRBV13
CASSIGQTAPIYF TGTGCCAGTAGTATCGGACAGACGGCACCCATATATTTT few TRBJ1-3 . TRBV19
CASSSGDRGTEAFF TGCGCCAGCAGCTCGGGGGACAGAGGGACTGAAGCTTTCTTT . TRBJ1-1 TRBD1 TRBV5-1
CATSLRTGYEQYF TGTGCCACCAGCCTTCGGACAGGCTACGAGCAGTACTTC . TRBJ2-7 TRBD1 TRBV15
CASSHPDRGKGTDTQYF TGTGCCAGCAGCCATCCGGACAGGGGGAAGGGCACAGATACGCAGTATTTT . TRBJ2-3 TRBD1 TRBV3-1/TRBV3-2
CASSPQGMGQPQHF TGTGCCAGCAGCCCCCAAGGGATGGGTCAGCCCCAGCATTTT . TRBJ1-5 . TRBV7-2
CASSLSRGLNTEAFF TGTGCCAGCAGCTTATCCCGGGGGCTTAACACTGAAGCTTTCTTT . TRBJ1-1 . TRBV7-6
CASSYVGATEAFF TGTGCCAGCAGTTACGTTGGGGCCACTGAAGCTTTCTTT . TRBJ1-1 . TRBV6-6
CASSLRTGGGEKLFF TGTGCCAGCAGCTTAAGGACAGGAGGAGGTGAAAAACTGTTTTTT once TRBJ1-4 TRBD1 TRBV7-2
CSAIGGGDEQFF TGCAGCGCCATCGGGGGTGGCGATGAGCAGTTCTTC . TRBJ2-1 . TRBV29-1
CASSLDPGQPQHF TGTGCCAGCAGCTTGGACCCTGGCCAGCCCCAGCATTTT . TRBJ1-5 . TRBV5-4
CASRIRGISYEQYF TGTGCCAGCAGGATCAGGGGAATTTCCTACGAGCAGTACTTC . TRBJ2-7 . TRBV27
CASSPSGWETQYF TGCGCCAGCAGCCCCTCGGGGTGGGAGACCCAGTACTTC . TRBJ2-5 . TRBV4-1
CASSVGGTASGRAFF TGTGCCAGCAGCGTAGGCGGGACAGCCTCGGGGCGAGCTTTCTTT . TRBJ1-1 TRBD1 TRBV9
CSIEGGGPGNTIYF TGCAGCATTGAGGGCGGGGGCCCTGGAAACACCATATATTTT . TRBJ1-3 . TRBV29-1
CASSGLAGGSSYNEQFF TGTGCCAGCAGTGGACTAGCGGGGGGCAGCTCCTACAATGAGCAGTTCTTC . TRBJ2-1 TRBD2 TRBV6-1
CASSPSRVMGGSYEQYF TGTGCCAGCTCACCAAGTCGGGTGATGGGGGGGTCCTACGAGCAGTACTTC . TRBJ2-7 TRBD2 TRBV18
CASSFKFRAEVHTEAFF TGCGCCAGCAGCTTCAAATTCCGGGCTGAGGTGCACACTGAAGCTTTCTTT . TRBJ1-1 . TRBV5-1
CASTFTGGNTIYF TGTGCCAGCACCTTTACAGGGGGCAACACCATATATTTT . TRBJ1-3 TRBD1 TRBV3-1/TRBV3-2
CASRTGKNTGELFF TGCGCCAGCAGGACAGGGAAGAACACCGGGGAGCTGTTTTTT . TRBJ2-2 TRBD1 TRBV10-1
CASSLAREKETQYF TGCGCCAGCAGCTTGGCGAGGGAGAAAGAGACCCAGTACTTC few TRBJ2-5 . TRBV5-1
CASSGSATNEKLFF TGTGCCAGCAGTGGAAGCGCAACTAATGAAAAACTGTTTTTT once TRBJ1-4 . TRBV2
CASTPRAGNTIYF TGTGCCAGCACCCCACGGGCTGGAAACACCATATATTTT . TRBJ1-3 . TRBV28
CASSLFGQGNEKLFF TGTGCCAGCAGTTTATTCGGGCAGGGGAATGAAAAACTGTTTTTT . TRBJ1-4 . TRBV5-4
CASSLSGDYNSPLHF TGTGCCAGCAGTTTATCTGGGGATTATAATTCACCCCTCCACTTT few TRBJ1-6 . TRBV28
CASSLQGKGETQYF TGCGCCAGCAGCTTGCAGGGGAAAGGGGAGACCCAGTACTTC . TRBJ2-5 . TRBV5-1